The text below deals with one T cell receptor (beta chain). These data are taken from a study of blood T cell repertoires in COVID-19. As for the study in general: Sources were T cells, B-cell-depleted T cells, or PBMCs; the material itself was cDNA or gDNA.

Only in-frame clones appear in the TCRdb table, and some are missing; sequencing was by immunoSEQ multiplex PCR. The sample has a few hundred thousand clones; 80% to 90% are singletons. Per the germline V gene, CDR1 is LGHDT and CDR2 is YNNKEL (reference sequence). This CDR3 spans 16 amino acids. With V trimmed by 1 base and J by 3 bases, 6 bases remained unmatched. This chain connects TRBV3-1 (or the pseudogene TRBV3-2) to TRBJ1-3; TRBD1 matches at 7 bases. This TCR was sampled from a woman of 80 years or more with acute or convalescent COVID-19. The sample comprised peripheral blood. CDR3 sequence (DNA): TGTGCCAGCAGCCAAGTAACAGGGGTGGTTGGAAACACCATATATTTT. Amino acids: CASSQVTGVVGNTIYF.